This T cell receptor beta chain was recovered during a study of neurological immune-mediated disorders. The study, taken as a whole, reports: HTLV-1-associated myelopathy had the most TCR clonal expansion, while multiple sclerosis had the least, a level that fell below healthy controls. The expanded clones of different subjects shared no CDR3 amino acid sequences (suggesting private repertoires in all groups).

In this sample, this clonotype turned up many times. Antigen unknown. PBMCs stored at -80 C, numbering 2 million, were the origin of the unsorted libraries. CDR1 is GTSNPN and CDR2 is SVGIG in the germline V gene (reference sequence). The germline V and J ends were trimmed by 1 base and 4 bases, with 11 bases remaining between them. The CDR3 has 14 residues. The cDNA was generated by 5'RACE with 10-nucleotide random UMIs. In TCRdb, the 5' RACE reads were re-called with MiXCR into one record per CDR3 protein. This repertoire shows 80,000 to 85,000 distinct CDR3 sequences, approximately 2.8% found once; its top ten account for more than 0.95%.

This chain connects TRBV30 to TRBJ2-1; a weak D match, TRBD1 (6 bases). Sequencing input: PBMCs. The receptor comes from a woman aged 25-40 years with multiple sclerosis. CDR3 coding DNA: TGTGCCTGGAGTGCTAACACAGGGTACAATGAGCAGTTCTTC. It specifies CAWSANTGYNEQFF.